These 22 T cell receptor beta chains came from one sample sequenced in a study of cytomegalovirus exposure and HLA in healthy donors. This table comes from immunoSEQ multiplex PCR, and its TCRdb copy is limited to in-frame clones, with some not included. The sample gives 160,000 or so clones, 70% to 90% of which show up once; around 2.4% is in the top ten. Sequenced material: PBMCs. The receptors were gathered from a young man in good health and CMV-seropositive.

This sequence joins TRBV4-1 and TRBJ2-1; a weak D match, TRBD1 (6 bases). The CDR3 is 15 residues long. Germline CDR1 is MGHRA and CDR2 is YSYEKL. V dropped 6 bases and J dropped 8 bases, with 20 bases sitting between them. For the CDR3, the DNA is TGCGCCAGCAGTCTCCAGGGGCGTCAAATTGATGAGCAGTTCTTC. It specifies CASSLQGRQIDEQFF.

For the CDR3, the DNA is TGTGCCATCAGTGAGTCGTCGGGTGTACAGGGGGGTCACTATGGCTACACCTTC. It translates to CAISESSGVQGGHYGYTF. V is TRBV10-3 and J is TRBJ1-2; 8 nucleotides align to TRBD1. J was trimmed by 3 bases and V by 0 bases; bases with no gene match: 12. The CDR3 covers 18 residues. CDR1 ENHRY and CDR2 SYGVKD come from the germline V gene.

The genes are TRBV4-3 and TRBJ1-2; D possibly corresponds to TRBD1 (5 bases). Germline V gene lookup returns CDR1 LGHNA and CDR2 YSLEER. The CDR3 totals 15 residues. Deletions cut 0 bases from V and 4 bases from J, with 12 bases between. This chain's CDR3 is CASSQEARGVYGYTF. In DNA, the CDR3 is TGCGCCAGCAGCCAAGAGGCGCGGGGGGTCTATGGCTACACCTTC.

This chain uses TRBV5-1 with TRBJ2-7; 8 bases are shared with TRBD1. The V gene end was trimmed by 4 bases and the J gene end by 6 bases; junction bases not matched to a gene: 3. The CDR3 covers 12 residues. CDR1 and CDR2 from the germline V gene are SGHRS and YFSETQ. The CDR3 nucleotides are TGCGCCAGCAGCCAGGGGGCAGGCGAGCAGTACTTC. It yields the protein CASSQGAGEQYF.

This CDR3 is CASSLRREGDEQYF. CDR3 nucleotides: TGTGCCAGCAGCCTACGCAGGGAGGGCGACGAGCAGTACTTC. The V call is TRBV5-4, the J call TRBJ2-7, with 7 bases that match TRBD2. The CDR3 covers 14 residues. J was trimmed by 5 bases and V by 4 bases; bases with no gene match: 9. The germline V gene has CDR1 SGHNT and CDR2 YYREEE (reference sequence).

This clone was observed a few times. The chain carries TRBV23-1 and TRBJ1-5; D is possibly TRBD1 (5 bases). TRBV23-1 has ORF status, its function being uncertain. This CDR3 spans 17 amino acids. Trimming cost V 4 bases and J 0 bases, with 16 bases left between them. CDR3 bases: TGCGCCAGCAGTCCCCGAAGGGCAGGGAATAGCAATCAGCCCCAGCATTTT. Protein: CASSPRRAGNSNQPQHF.

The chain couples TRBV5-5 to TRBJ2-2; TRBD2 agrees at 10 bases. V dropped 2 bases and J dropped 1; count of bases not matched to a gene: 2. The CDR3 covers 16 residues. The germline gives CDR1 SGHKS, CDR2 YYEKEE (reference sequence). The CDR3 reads CASSFQRGGNTGELFF. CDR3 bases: TGTGCCAGCAGCTTCCAGCGGGGGGGGAACACCGGGGAGCTGTTTTTT.

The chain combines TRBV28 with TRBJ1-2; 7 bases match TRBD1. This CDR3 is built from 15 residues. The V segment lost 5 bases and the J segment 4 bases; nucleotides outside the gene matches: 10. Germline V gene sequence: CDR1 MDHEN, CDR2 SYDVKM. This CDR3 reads CASSPRTGGAYGYTF. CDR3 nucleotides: TGTGCCAGCAGTCCCCGGACAGGAGGGGCCTATGGCTACACCTTC.

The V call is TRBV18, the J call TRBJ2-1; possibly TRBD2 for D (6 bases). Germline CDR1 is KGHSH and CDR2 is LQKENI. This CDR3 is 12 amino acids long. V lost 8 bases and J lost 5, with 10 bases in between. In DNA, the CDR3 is TGTGCCAGCGGGCGGAGGGACAATGAGCAGTTCTTC. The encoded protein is CASGRRDNEQFF.

The CDR3 loop reads CASRWGTREQYF. In DNA, the CDR3 is TGTGCCAGCAGATGGGGGACACGAGAGCAGTACTTC. The rearrangement uses TRBV27 and TRBJ2-7; D perhaps matches TRBD1 (6 bases). The CDR3 contains 12 residues. Per germline, CDR1 MNHEY and CDR2 SMNVEV (reference sequence). V was pared by 6 bases and J by 7 bases, with 13 bases between.

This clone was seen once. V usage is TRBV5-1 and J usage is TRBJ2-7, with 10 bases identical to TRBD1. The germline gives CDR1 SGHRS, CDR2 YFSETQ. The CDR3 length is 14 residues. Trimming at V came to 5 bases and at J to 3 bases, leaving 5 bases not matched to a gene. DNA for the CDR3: TGCGCCAGCAGGACAGGGGGCGCGTACTACGAGCAGTACTTC. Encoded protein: CASRTGGAYYEQYF.

Written as DNA, the CDR3 is TGTGCCAGCAGCGTAGGCGGGGGCTTCAATGAGCAGTTCTTC. Translating gives CASSVGGGFNEQFF. The rearrangement links TRBV9 to TRBJ2-1, with D maybe TRBD2 (7 bases). V shed 0 bases and J shed 6 bases, with 10 bases lying between them. The CDR3 totals 14 residues. Germline V gene sequence: CDR1 SGDLS, CDR2 YYNGEE.

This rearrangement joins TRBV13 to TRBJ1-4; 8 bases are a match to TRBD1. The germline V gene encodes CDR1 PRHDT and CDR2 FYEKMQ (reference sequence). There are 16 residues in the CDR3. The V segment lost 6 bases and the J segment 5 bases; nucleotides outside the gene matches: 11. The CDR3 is CASSSGERDRNEKLFF. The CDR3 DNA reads TGTGCCAGCAGTTCTGGAGAAAGGGACAGGAATGAAAAACTGTTTTTT.

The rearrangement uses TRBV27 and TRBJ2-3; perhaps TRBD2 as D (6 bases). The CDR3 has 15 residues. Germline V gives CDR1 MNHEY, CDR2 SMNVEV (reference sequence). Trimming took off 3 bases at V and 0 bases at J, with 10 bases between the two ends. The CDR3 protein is CASSFLAGSTDTQYF. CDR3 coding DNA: TGTGCCAGCAGTTTTCTGGCGGGAAGCACAGATACGCAGTATTTT.

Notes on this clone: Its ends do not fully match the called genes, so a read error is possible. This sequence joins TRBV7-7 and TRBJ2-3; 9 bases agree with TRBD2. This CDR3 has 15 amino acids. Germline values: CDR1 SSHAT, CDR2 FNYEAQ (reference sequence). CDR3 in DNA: TGTGCTAGCAGCTTGGCTAGCGGGGGCACAGATACGCAGTATTTT. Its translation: CASSLASGGTDTQYF.

CDR3 residues: CASSQEQGGSAEAFF. CDR3 DNA: TGCGCCAGCAGCCAAGAACAGGGGGGTTCAGCTGAAGCTTTCTTT. V usage is TRBV4-3 and J usage is TRBJ1-1, with 8 bases matching TRBD1. The CDR3 loop spans 15 amino acids. V was clipped by 0 bases and J by 6 bases; unmatched bases: 6. Germline CDR1 LGHNA, CDR2 YSLEER.

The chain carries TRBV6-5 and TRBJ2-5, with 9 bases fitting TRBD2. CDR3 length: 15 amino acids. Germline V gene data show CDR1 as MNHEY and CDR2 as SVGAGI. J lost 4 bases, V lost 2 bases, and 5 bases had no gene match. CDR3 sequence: CASSYRGLARETQYF. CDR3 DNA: TGTGCCAGCAGTTACCGGGGACTAGCTAGAGAGACCCAGTACTTC.

CDR3 sequence: CASSLTGGSGYTF. CDR3 nucleotide sequence: TGTGCCAGCAGCTTGACAGGGGGCTCTGGCTACACCTTC. The V and J genes are TRBV7-3 and TRBJ1-2; the match to TRBD1 covers 10 bases. The CDR3 totals 13 residues. CDR1 and CDR2 from the germline V gene are SGHTA and FQGTGA. The V segment lost 3 bases and the J segment 7 bases; nucleotides outside the gene matches: 2.

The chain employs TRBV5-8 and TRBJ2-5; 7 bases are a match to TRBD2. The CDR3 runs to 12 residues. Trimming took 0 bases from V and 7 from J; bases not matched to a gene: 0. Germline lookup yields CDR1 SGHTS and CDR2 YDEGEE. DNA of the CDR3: TGTGCCAGCAGCTTGGGCGGGGGGACCCAGTACTTC. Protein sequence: CASSLGGGTQYF. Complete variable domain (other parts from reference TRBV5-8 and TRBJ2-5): EAGVTQSPTHLIKTRGQQATLRCSPISGHTSVYWYQQALGLGLQFLLWYDEGEERNRGNFPPRFSGRQFPNYSSELNVNALELEDSALYLCASSLGGGTQYFGPGTRLLVL.

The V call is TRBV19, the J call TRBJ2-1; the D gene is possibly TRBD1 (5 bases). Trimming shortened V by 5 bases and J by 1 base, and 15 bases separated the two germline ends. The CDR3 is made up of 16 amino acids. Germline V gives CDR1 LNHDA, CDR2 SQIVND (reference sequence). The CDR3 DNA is TGTGCCAGTAGTTTCAGGGTGGGTATGTCCTACAATGAGCAGTTCTTC. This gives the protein CASSFRVGMSYNEQFF.

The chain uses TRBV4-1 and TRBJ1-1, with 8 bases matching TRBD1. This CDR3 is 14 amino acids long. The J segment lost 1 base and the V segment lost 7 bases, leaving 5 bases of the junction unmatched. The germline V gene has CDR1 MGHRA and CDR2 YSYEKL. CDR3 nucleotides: TGCGCCAGCACAGGGGGACAGGCGAACACTGAAGCTTTCTTT. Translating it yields CASTGGQANTEAFF.

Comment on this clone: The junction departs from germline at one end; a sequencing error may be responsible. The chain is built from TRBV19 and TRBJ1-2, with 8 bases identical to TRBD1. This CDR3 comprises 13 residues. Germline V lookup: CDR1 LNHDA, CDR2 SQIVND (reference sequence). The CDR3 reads CASSNWDRQEGNF. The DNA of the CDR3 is TGTGCCAGTAGTAACTGGGACAGGCAGGAGGGGAACTTC.